A selection of T cell receptor beta chains follows, all from one sample in a study of early T cells in non-severe SARS-CoV-2 infection. TCRdb called the 5' RACE reads again in MiXCR, with one record for every CDR3 protein. The sample has roughly 90,000 distinct CDR3 sequences; about 15% are singletons. Input material: whole blood. The receptors derive from an adult who was a healthcare worker with PCR-confirmed SARS-CoV-2 infection or an uninfected control (not recorded which). CDR3s include the opening cysteine and the closing phenylalanine or tryptophan. Fields, in order: D gene, J gene, clone size, V gene, CDR3 DNA, CDR3 protein. D genes are given only for firm matches. Where a row states a size, it is once, few, many or the class of an expanded clone; other rows omit it.

TRBD1	TRBJ1-2	NA	TRBV7-9	TGTGCCAGCAGCACAACGACAGGGCCATATGGCTACACCTTC	CASSTTTGPYGYTF
NA	TRBJ2-3	few	TRBV5-1	TGCGCCAGCAGCTTGGGCCGGGTCCAAGATACGCAGTATTTT	CASSLGRVQDTQYF
NA	TRBJ1-1	few	TRBV29-1	TGCAGCGTTGACCCGGGCTTAGCCACTGAAGCTTTCTTT	CSVDPGLATEAFF
NA	TRBJ1-2	few	TRBV6-5	TGTGCCAGCAGTTACTCCCCGACGGGAGGGGTAAACGGCTACACCTTC	CASSYSPTGGVNGYTF
NA	TRBJ2-4	NA	TRBV30	TGTGCCTGGAGTCCCCCCCAGGTGCCACTAAACATTCAGTACTTC	CAWSPPQVPLNIQYF
NA	TRBJ2-1	NA	TRBV5-1	TGCGCCAGCAATAGGGAAGGCGGCGGCAATGAGCAGTTCTTC	CASNREGGGNEQFF
NA	TRBJ2-2	NA	TRBV6-6	TGTGCCAGCAGCGGACAGAGCACCGGGGAGCTGTTTTTT	CASSGQSTGELFF
NA	TRBJ1-5	NA	TRBV29-1	TGCAGCGTTGGGGCTCGCAATCAGCCCCAGCATTTT	CSVGARNQPQHF
NA	TRBJ1-1	NA	TRBV12-3/TRBV12-4	TGTGCCAGCAGTTCGCGTTCTGTCGGGGCCCGGAACACTGAAGCTTTCTTT	CASSSRSVGARNTEAFF
NA	TRBJ2-5	few	TRBV6-1	TGTGCCAGCAGTGAACCCGCAGGAGGGGCCCAGTACTTC	CASSEPAGGAQYF
NA	TRBJ1-1	few	TRBV29-1	TGCAGCGTTGAAGGCTCGAACTTGAACACTGAAGCTTTCTTT	CSVEGSNLNTEAFF
NA	TRBJ2-5	many	TRBV12-5	TGTGCTAGTGGTTTGCAGGGGTCAGAGACCCAGTACTTC	CASGLQGSETQYF
NA	TRBJ2-3	few	TRBV28	TGTGCCAGCCGTAAAGATACGCAGTATTTT	CASRKDTQYF
NA	TRBJ1-1	many	TRBV7-6	TGTGCCAGGGAGACCGGAGATAGGGGGAACACTGAAGCTTTCTTT	CARETGDRGNTEAFF
TRBD1	TRBJ2-3	many	TRBV29-1	TGCAGCGCCCCGTGGGGACAGGGGCAAGATACGCAGTATTTT	CSAPWGQGQDTQYF
NA	TRBJ1-1	few	TRBV7-3	TGTGCCAGCAGCTTAGATGGGGCGGTCGACACTGAAGCTTTCTTT	CASSLDGAVDTEAFF
NA	TRBJ1-3	NA	TRBV6-5	TGTGCCAGCAGGCCCACATTCTTGGGAAACACCATATATTTT	CASRPTFLGNTIYF
NA	TRBJ1-1	NA	TRBV25-1	TGTGCCAGCAGACAGACAGGAATGAACACTGAAGCTTTCTTT	CASRQTGMNTEAFF
TRBD1	TRBJ1-1	few	TRBV29-1	TGCAGCGCTTTCCTACAGGGGGGGTACACTGAAGCTTTCTTT	CSAFLQGGYTEAFF
NA	TRBJ2-3	NA	TRBV13	TGTGCCAGCAGCTTCCAGGGGGGTGTGATCACAGATACGCAGTATTTT	CASSFQGGVITDTQYF
NA	TRBJ1-5	few	TRBV5-6	TGTGCCAGCAGCTTTGGCTTTAGCAATCAGCCCCAGCATTTT	CASSFGFSNQPQHF
TRBD2	TRBJ2-5	few	TRBV7-7	TGTGCCAGCAGCTTCGGACTAGCGGGCACAAAAGAGACCCAGTACTTC	CASSFGLAGTKETQYF
TRBD1	TRBJ1-3	NA	TRBV9	TGTGCCAGCAGCGCAATGGACAGGGTTGGAAACACCATATATTTT	CASSAMDRVGNTIYF
NA	TRBJ1-6	few	TRBV18	TGTGCCAGCTCACCACACCCCCGTTATAATTCACCCCTCCACTTT	CASSPHPRYNSPLHF
NA	TRBJ1-4	NA	TRBV24-1	TGTGCCACCAGTGACAGGGGTACAACTAATGAAAAACTGTTTTTT	CATSDRGTTNEKLFF
TRBD1	TRBJ1-6	many	TRBV6-6	TGTGCCAGCAGGGCCGGGACAGGGCTCCTTGGGACCCTCCACTTT	CASRAGTGLLGTLHF
NA	TRBJ1-1	many	TRBV7-8	TGTGCCAGCAGCTTAGACGTGGTTGTGAACACTGAAGCTTTCTTT	CASSLDVVVNTEAFF
TRBD1	TRBJ2-2	NA	TRBV5-1	TGCGCCAGCAGCTTTGGTAGGGGGCGGGACACCGGGGAGCTGTTTTTT	CASSFGRGRDTGELFF